The 8 T cell receptor beta chains listed next were all sequenced from one sample in a study of cytomegalovirus exposure and HLA in healthy donors. PCR primers comprised 60 Vbeta and 13 Jbeta primers. Some clones are missing from TCRdb's copy, which holds only in-frame ones; the method was immunoSEQ multiplex PCR. The sample table includes 120,000 to 150,000 clones. The material sequenced was PBMCs. The source of these receptors is a woman aged 50 to 60 in good health and CMV-seronegative.

The gene calls are TRBV4-2 and TRBJ2-5; TRBD2 aligns across 8 bases. V lost 0 bases, J lost 5 bases, and 11 bases stayed unmatched. CDR1 and CDR2 from the germline V gene are LGHNA and YNFKEQ. CDR3 length: 17 amino acids. In nucleotides, the CDR3 is TGTGCCAGCAGCCAAGACGGGGGAGCGGGGGCCGCTGAGACCCAGTACTTC. Its translation: CASSQDGGAGAAETQYF.

The CDR3 DNA reads as TGTGCCAGCAGCCGCCGGGTAGCGGGAGCCGGGGAGCTGTTTTTT. Translated, it gives CASSRRVAGAGELFF. The rearrangement links TRBV7-2 to TRBJ2-2; TRBD2 matches 9 bases. Germline V gene sequence: CDR1 SGHTA, CDR2 FQGNSA. After removal of 5 bases from V and 6 bases from J, the junction contained 7 bases not matched to a gene. This CDR3 region has 15 residues. Full variable domain (rest looked up from reference TRBV7-2 and TRBJ2-2): GAGVSQSPSNKVTEKGKDVELRCDPISGHTALYWYRQSLGQGLEFLIYFQGNSAPDKSGLPSDRFSAERTGGSVSTLTIQRTQQEDSAVYLCASSRRVAGAGELFFGEGSRLTVL.

The chain employs TRBV18 and TRBJ2-1; TRBD2 agrees at 13 bases. Germline V gene lookup returns CDR1 KGHSH and CDR2 LQKENI. V dropped 5 bases and J dropped 4; count of bases not matched to a gene: 11. The length of the CDR3 is 18 residues. In DNA form, the CDR3 reads TGTGCCAGCTCATCCGGGACTAGCGGGATTCGAACATACAATGAGCAGTTCTTC. Its protein product is CASSSGTSGIRTYNEQFF.

The V gene is TRBV9, the J gene TRBJ2-1; possible D gene TRBD1, 5 bases. Looked up from germline, CDR1 is SGDLS and CDR2 is YYNGEE. Trimming shortened V by 0 bases and J by 3 bases, and 10 bases separated the two germline ends. This CDR3 spans 15 amino acids. CDR3 in amino acids: CASSVATGDYNEQFF. In DNA form, the CDR3 reads TGTGCCAGCAGCGTAGCCACAGGTGACTACAATGAGCAGTTCTTC.

The chain has TRBV19 and TRBJ1-2; 8 nucleotides align to TRBD1. Per the germline V gene, CDR1 is LNHDA and CDR2 is SQIVND (reference sequence). V trimming: 4 bases; J trimming: 4 bases; junction bases outside the gene matches: 8. The CDR3 covers 15 residues. The CDR3 nucleotides are TGTGCCAGTAGTACCGGACAGGGACCGGCCTATGGCTACACCTTC. Translated, it gives CASSTGQGPAYGYTF.

The chain combines TRBV5-5 with TRBJ1-2; 10 bases fit TRBD1. After removal of 1 base from V and 0 bases from J, the junction contained 3 bases not matched to a gene. Germline V CDR1 and CDR2: SGHKS, YYEKEE (reference sequence). The CDR3 is 16 residues long. The CDR3 region is CASSLSGQGANYGYTF. DNA of the CDR3: TGTGCCAGCAGCTTGTCCGGACAGGGGGCTAACTATGGCTACACCTTC.

The V gene is TRBV27, the J gene TRBJ1-6; 7 bases agree with TRBD1. The germline V gene has CDR1 MNHEY and CDR2 SMNVEV (reference sequence). Unmatched junction bases numbered 15, after V lost 3 bases and J lost 7 bases. The CDR3 loop spans 18 amino acids. The CDR3 nucleotides read TGTGCCAGCAGTTTCCACCCAAAGACAGGGACTAGAAATTCACCCCTCCACTTT. Translation: CASSFHPKTGTRNSPLHF.

V usage is TRBV7-9 and J usage is TRBJ2-3; TRBD2 might be the D (7 bases). The CDR3 length is 12 residues. With 11 bases removed from V and 2 bases from J, the gap between germline ends came to 11 bases. CDR1 SEHNR and CDR2 FQNEAQ come from the germline V gene (reference sequence). The CDR3: CASGGATDTQYF. CDR3 nucleotides: TGTGCCTCTGGGGGGGCCACAGATACGCAGTATTTT. The full variable domain, with the rest looked up from reference TRBV7-9 and TRBJ2-3, is DTGVSQNPRHKITKRGQNVTFRCDPISEHNRLYWYRQTLGQGPEFLTYFQNEAQLEKSRLLSDRFSAERPKGSFSTLEIQRTEQGDSAMYLCASGGATDTQYFGPGTRLTVL.